A single TCR beta chain is shown here with its context. As yet, its antigen is unknown. This entry comes from a study of cytomegalovirus exposure and HLA in healthy donors. About the study: An earlier analysis found some 100 million unique TCR beta sequences from about 179 million T cells.

Study observations and caveats: It was in a later analysis that TCR association rates were seen to vary by HLA locus, highest for DRB1 and lowest for HLA-C.

PCR was performed using 60 Vbeta and 13 Jbeta primers. Sequencing was performed with immunoSEQ multiplex PCR; in TCRdb, only in-frame clones are kept and a portion is missing. The sample records approximately 77,000 clones, around 66% being singletons. Germline-derived CDR1 and CDR2 are SNHLY and FYNNEI. The CDR3 consists of 14 residues. V shed 7 bases and J 4 bases; nucleotides not matched to a gene: 6. The chain combines TRBV2 with TRBJ2-1; 8 bases fit TRBD1. Sequenced sample: PBMCs. The TCR sequence derives from a man between 60 and 75 years old in good health and CMV-seropositive. The CDR3 loop is CASNTGTGYNEQFF. For the CDR3, the DNA is TGTGCCAGCAACACCGGGACAGGATACAATGAGCAGTTCTTC. The full variable domain, in which reference TRBV2 and TRBJ2-1 provide the parts outside the CDR3, is EPEVTQTPSHQVTQMGQEVILRCVPISNHLYFYWYRQILGQKVEFLVSFYNNEISEKSEIFDDQFSVERPDGSNFTLKIRSTKLEDSAMYFCASNTGTGYNEQFFGPGTRLTVL.